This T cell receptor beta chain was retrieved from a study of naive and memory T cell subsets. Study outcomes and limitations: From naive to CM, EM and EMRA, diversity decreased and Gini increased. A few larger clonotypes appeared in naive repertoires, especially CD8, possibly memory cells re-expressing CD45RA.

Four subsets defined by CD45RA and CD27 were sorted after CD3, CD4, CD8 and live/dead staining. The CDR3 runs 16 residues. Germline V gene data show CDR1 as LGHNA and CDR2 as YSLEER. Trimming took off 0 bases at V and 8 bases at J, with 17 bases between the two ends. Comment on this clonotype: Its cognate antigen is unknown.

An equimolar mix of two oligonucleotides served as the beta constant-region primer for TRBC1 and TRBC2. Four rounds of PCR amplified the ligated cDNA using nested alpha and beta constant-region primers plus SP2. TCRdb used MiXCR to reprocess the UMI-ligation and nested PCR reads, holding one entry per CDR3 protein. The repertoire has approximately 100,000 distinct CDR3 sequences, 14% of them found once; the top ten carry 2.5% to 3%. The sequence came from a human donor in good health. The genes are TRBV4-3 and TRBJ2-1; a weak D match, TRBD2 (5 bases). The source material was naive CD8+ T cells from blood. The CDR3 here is CASSQDGEPGVDEQFF. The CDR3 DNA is TGCGCCAGCAGCCAAGATGGGGAACCCGGGGTCGATGAGCAGTTCTTC.